This is a list of T cell receptor beta chains from one sample in a study of cytomegalovirus exposure and HLA in healthy donors. Data came from immunoSEQ multiplex PCR; TCRdb stores just in-frame clones and leaves some out. The sample includes 150,000 to 200,000 clones. The sequenced sample consisted of PBMCs. The receptors were gathered from a man aged 30 to 45 in good health and CMV-seronegative. CDR3s include the opening cysteine and the closing phenylalanine or tryptophan. A D gene is named only where the DNA matches it firmly.

v_gene	d_gene	len	j_gene	CDR3aa	CDR3nt
TRBV9	NA	13	TRBJ1-4	CASSPLPGEKLFF	TGTGCCAGCAGCCCTCTCCCGGGAGAAAAACTGTTTTTT
TRBV6-5	TRBD1	15	TRBJ2-7	CASSYGVTGNYEQYF	TGTGCCAGCAGTTACGGGGTGACAGGGAACTACGAGCAGTACTTC
TRBV5-1	TRBD1	17	TRBJ2-3	CASSLGQGGPKTDTQYF	TGCGCCAGCAGCTTAGGACAGGGGGGCCCTAAGACAGATACGCAGTATTTT
TRBV4-2	TRBD2	14	TRBJ2-7	CASSQGAGEGEQYF	TGTGCCAGCAGCCAAGGGGCGGGGGAGGGCGAGCAGTACTTC
TRBV28	NA	15	TRBJ1-2	CASSLYGGTPYGYTF	TGTGCCAGCAGTTTATATGGCGGAACGCCCTATGGCTACACCTTC
TRBV7-2	NA	13	TRBJ1-2	CASSFGLDYSYTF	TGTGCCAGCAGCTTTGGCCTGGACTATAGCTACACCTTC
TRBV30	NA	13	TRBJ1-6	CAWSGRYNSPLHF	TGTGCCTGGAGTGGGAGGTATAATTCACCCCTCCACTTT
TRBV6-1	NA	13	TRBJ1-1	CASVLGSFTEAFF	TGTGCCAGCGTTTTGGGCAGTTTCACTGAAGCTTTCTTT
TRBV4-2	TRBD2	16	TRBJ2-5	CASSERTSGRIETQYF	TGTGCCAGCAGCGAGAGGACTAGCGGGAGAATAGAGACCCAGTACTTC
TRBV6-5	TRBD1	15	TRBJ2-5	CASSPGTGVQETQYF	TGTGCCAGCAGTCCGGGAACAGGGGTCCAAGAGACCCAGTACTTC
TRBV29-1	NA	12	TRBJ2-7	CSVTTGTPRQYF	TGCAGCGTGACTACCGGGACACCACGCCAGTACTTC
TRBV5-1	NA	15	TRBJ1-5	CASSLEGVSNQPQHF	TGCGCCAGCAGCTTGGAAGGGGTTAGCAATCAGCCCCAGCATTTT
TRBV6-5	TRBD2	15	TRBJ2-7	CASSYQGGNRYEQYF	TGTGCCAGCAGTTACCAGGGAGGGAACCGCTACGAGCAGTACTTC
TRBV6-5	NA	15	TRBJ1-2	CASRTPETGDYGYTF	TGTGCCAGCAGGACCCCCGAGACAGGTGACTATGGCTACACCTTC
TRBV11-2	NA	12	TRBJ1-1	CASSLTGSEAFF	TGTGCCAGCAGCCTTACAGGGAGTGAAGCTTTCTTT
TRBV29-1	NA	13	TRBJ1-1	CSVDGELNTEAFF	TGCAGCGTTGACGGGGAGTTGAACACTGAAGCTTTCTTT
TRBV6-1	TRBD1	15	TRBJ1-1	CASSEKGAGNTEAFF	TGTGCCAGCAGTGAAAAGGGGGCGGGGAACACTGAAGCTTTCTTT
TRBV28	TRBD2	14	TRBJ2-7	CASSLSAGVGEQYF	TGTGCCAGCAGTTTATCCGCGGGAGTTGGCGAGCAGTACTTC
TRBV29-1	NA	13	TRBJ2-4	CSVEDSGRGIQYF	TGCAGCGTTGAAGACAGTGGTCGGGGCATTCAGTACTTC
TRBV4-2	NA	15	TRBJ2-7	CASSQDLPSRPEQYF	TGTGCCAGCAGCCAAGATTTGCCTAGTCGGCCCGAGCAGTACTTC
TRBV7-2	NA	16	TRBJ2-1	CASSPPVGGPYNEQFF	TGTGCCAGCAGCCCACCCGTCGGGGGGCCCTACAATGAGCAGTTCTTC
TRBV7-9	TRBD1	13	TRBJ1-2	CASSATGGHGYTF	TGTGCCAGCAGCGCTACAGGGGGCCATGGCTACACCTTC
TRBV18	TRBD1	14	TRBJ1-1	CASSSGGSGTEAFF	TGTGCCAGCTCGTCAGGGGGCAGTGGGACTGAAGCTTTCTTT
TRBV6-5	NA	13	TRBJ1-1	CASSLHRYTEAFF	TGTGCCAGCAGTTTACACAGGTACACTGAAGCTTTCTTT
TRBV6-1	TRBD1	12	TRBJ1-2	CASRMDRGSYTF	TGTGCCAGCAGAATGGACAGGGGGAGCTACACCTTC
TRBV5-1	NA	14	TRBJ1-2	CASSLVAGRDGYTF	TGCGCCAGCAGCTTGGTGGCGGGACGGGATGGCTACACCTTC
TRBV6-5	TRBD1	15	TRBJ2-7	CASRRTGATSYEQYF	TGTGCCAGCAGGAGGACAGGGGCGACCTCCTACGAGCAGTACTTC
TRBV5-4	NA	14	TRBJ1-2	CASSRDSKNYGYTF	TGTGCCAGCAGCCGGGACTCCAAAAACTATGGCTACACCTTC
TRBV4-3	NA	15	TRBJ1-1	CASSQDPDSNTEAFF	TGCGCCAGCAGCCAAGATCCAGACTCAAACACTGAAGCTTTCTTT
TRBV30	NA	12	TRBJ1-5	CAWRVNRGPQHF	TGTGCCTGGAGGGTTAACCGGGGGCCCCAGCATTTT
TRBV6-6	NA	14	TRBJ2-3	CASRVGLRTDTQYF	TGTGCCAGCAGGGTCGGACTCCGCACAGATACGCAGTATTTT
TRBV19	NA	15	TRBJ1-5	CATIAVGGGVQPQHF	TGTGCCACTATTGCCGTAGGCGGGGGAGTTCAGCCCCAGCATTTT
TRBV19	NA	15	TRBJ2-2	CASSIRLAFTGELFF	TGTGCCAGTAGTATCCGTCTAGCGTTCACCGGGGAGCTGTTTTTT
TRBV5-8	TRBD1	15	TRBJ2-2	CASSSGTGGTGELFF	TGTGCCAGCAGTTCCGGGACAGGGGGCACCGGGGAGCTGTTTTTT
TRBV19	TRBD2	16	TRBJ2-7	CASSIMGGGTRHEQYF	TGTGCCAGTAGTATTATGGGCGGGGGGACGAGGCACGAGCAGTACTTC
TRBV7-4	TRBD1	16	TRBJ2-1	CASSLSRTGEYNEQFF	TGTGCCAGCAGCCTCAGCCGGACAGGGGAATACAATGAGCAGTTCTTC
TRBV10-3	NA	13	TRBJ1-2	CAISAGKHYGYTF	TGTGCCATCAGTGCAGGGAAGCACTATGGCTACACCTTC
TRBV30	NA	13	TRBJ1-1	CAWSVNRNTEAFF	TGTGCCTGGAGTGTAAATCGTAACACTGAAGCTTTCTTT
TRBV28	TRBD1	16	TRBJ2-7	CASSLQGALSVDEQYF	TGTGCCAGCAGCCTACAGGGGGCTCTAAGCGTCGACGAGCAGTACTTC
TRBV5-1	NA	16	TRBJ2-7	CASSLASSRGSYEQYF	TGCGCCAGCAGCTTGGCCTCTAGCAGGGGCTCCTACGAGCAGTACTTC
TRBV5-1	NA	11	TRBJ2-7	CASSFSYEQYF	TGCGCCAGCAGCTTTTCGTACGAGCAGTACTTC
TRBV6-5	TRBD1	15	TRBJ1-1	CASSYGQAEDTEAFF	TGTGCCAGCAGTTACGGACAGGCGGAGGACACTGAAGCTTTCTTT
TRBV6-5	NA	15	TRBJ1-1	CASSYSGSLNTEAFF	TGTGCCAGCAGTTACTCGGGCAGTTTGAACACTGAAGCTTTCTTT
TRBV2	TRBD2	15	TRBJ2-5	CASSGVLAGEETQYF	TGTGCCAGCAGTGGGGTTCTAGCGGGGGAAGAGACCCAGTACTTC
TRBV7-9	TRBD2	15	TRBJ2-7	CASSRRLAGADEQYF	TGTGCCAGCAGCCGCCGACTAGCGGGAGCCGATGAGCAGTACTTC
TRBV9	NA	15	TRBJ1-2	CASSVDTQADYGYTF	TGTGCCAGCAGCGTTGACACCCAGGCAGACTATGGCTACACCTTC
TRBV29-1	NA	13	TRBJ1-1	CSLRGGLNTEAFF	TGCAGTTTGAGGGGAGGGTTGAACACTGAAGCTTTCTTT
TRBV6-5	NA	13	TRBJ1-1	CASKQGPRTEAFF	TGTGCCAGCAAACAGGGACCCCGCACTGAAGCTTTCTTT
TRBV15	TRBD1	14	TRBJ2-7	CATSRGGQGYEQYF	TGTGCCACCAGCAGAGGGGGACAGGGCTACGAGCAGTACTTC
TRBV7-2	NA	13	TRBJ2-5	CASSLISRETQYF	TGTGCCAGCAGCTTAATCTCCCGGGAGACCCAGTACTTC
TRBV5-1	TRBD1	13	TRBJ2-5	CASSGDRVETQYF	TGCGCCAGCAGCGGCGACAGGGTGGAGACCCAGTACTTC
TRBV27	TRBD1	13	TRBJ1-1	CASRVQGGTEAFF	TGTGCCAGCAGAGTACAGGGGGGGACTGAAGCTTTCTTT
TRBV5-4	TRBD1	16	TRBJ1-2	CASSPGQGARVYGYTF	TGTGCCAGCAGCCCGGGACAGGGGGCGCGGGTCTATGGCTACACCTTC
TRBV7-9	NA	15	TRBJ1-2	CASSFQGLMNYGYTF	TGTGCCAGCAGCTTTCAGGGGCTTATGAACTATGGCTACACCTTC
TRBV30	NA	14	TRBJ2-4	CAWAQGLAKNIQYF	TGTGCCTGGGCCCAGGGACTAGCCAAAAACATTCAGTACTTC
TRBV7-9	TRBD1	15	TRBJ2-2	CASRSTGSSTGELFF	TGTGCCAGCAGGTCGACAGGGTCGAGCACCGGGGAGCTGTTTTTT
TRBV7-2	NA	11	TRBJ2-3	CASSLSTSQYF	TGTGCCAGCAGCTTGTCAACTTCGCAGTATTTT
TRBV4-2	TRBD2	17	TRBJ2-3	CASSHGLAGGTADTQYF	TGTGCCAGCAGCCACGGACTAGCGGGAGGGACCGCAGATACGCAGTATTTT